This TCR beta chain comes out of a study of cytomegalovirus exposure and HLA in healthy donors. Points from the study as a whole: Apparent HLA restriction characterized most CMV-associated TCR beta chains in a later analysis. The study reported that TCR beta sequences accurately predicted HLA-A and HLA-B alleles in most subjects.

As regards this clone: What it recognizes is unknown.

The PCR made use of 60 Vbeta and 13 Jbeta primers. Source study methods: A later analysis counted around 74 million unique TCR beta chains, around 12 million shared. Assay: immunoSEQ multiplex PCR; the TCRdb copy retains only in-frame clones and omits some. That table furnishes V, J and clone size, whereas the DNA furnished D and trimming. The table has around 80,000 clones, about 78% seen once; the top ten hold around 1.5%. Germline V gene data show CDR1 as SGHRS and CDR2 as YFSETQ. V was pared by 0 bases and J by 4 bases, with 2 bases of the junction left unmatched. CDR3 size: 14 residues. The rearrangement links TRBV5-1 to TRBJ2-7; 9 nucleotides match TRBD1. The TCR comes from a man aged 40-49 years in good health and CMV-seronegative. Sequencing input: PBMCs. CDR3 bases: TGCGCCAGCAGCTTGGGGGACAGGGAGTACGAGCAGTACTTC. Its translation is CASSLGDREYEQYF.